These T cell receptor beta chains were read from a single sample in a study of B cell selection in AIRE deficiency. Generated by immunoSEQ multiplex PCR, the TCRdb table keeps only in-frame clones and is missing some. Among some 22,000 clones listed, around 96% were seen once. Sequencing was done on a sample of CD4+CD127+ conventional T cells sorted from PBMCs. The receptors were gathered from a human donor in good health. The CDR3 runs from the conserved cysteine through the conserved F or W. D genes are given only for firm matches. The size of a clone is reported for some rows only, either as once, few or many, or as a class for expanded clones.

V,length,D,J,size,DNA,CDR3
TRBV5-1,17,TRBD2,TRBJ2-3,.,TGCGCCAGCAGCTCGCTGACTAGCGGGGGGGCCGGAGATACGCAGTATTTT,CASSSLTSGGAGDTQYF
TRBV18,15,.,TRBJ2-4,.,TGTGCCAGCTCACCAGCGGGTCAAGCCAAAAACATTCAGTACTTC,CASSPAGQAKNIQYF
TRBV9,14,.,TRBJ1-2,.,TGTGCCAGCAGCCCAGAGGGGGGAGGGTATGGCTACACCTTC,CASSPEGGGYGYTF
TRBV9,17,.,TRBJ2-3,.,TGTGCCAGCAGCGTAGCTCCCCCGGGCACTAGCACAGATACGCAGTATTTT,CASSVAPPGTSTDTQYF
TRBV5-1,13,.,TRBJ2-6,.,TGCGCCAGCAGCTTCTCTGGGGCCAACGTCCTGACTTTC,CASSFSGANVLTF
TRBV10-3,14,.,TRBJ2-7,.,TGTGCCATCAGTGAGCCGGACAGCTTCTACGAGCAGTACTTC,CAISEPDSFYEQYF
TRBV11-1,16,.,TRBJ2-1,.,TGTGCCAGCAGCAGGCTCTCAGGGATGGTTGGGAATGAGCAGTTCTTC,CASSRLSGMVGNEQFF
TRBV10-2,14,.,TRBJ1-2,.,TGCGCCAGCAGTGAGTCGCGGAGCGTCCATGGCTACACCTTC,CASSESRSVHGYTF
TRBV7-8,14,.,TRBJ2-5,.,TGTGCCAGCAGTTTGGGGCAAAGACAAGAGACCCAGTACTTC,CASSLGQRQETQYF
TRBV5-1,16,TRBD1,TRBJ2-2,.,TGCGCCAGCAGCTTGAGGGGACAGGGCGACACCGGGGAGCTGTTTTTT,CASSLRGQGDTGELFF
TRBV19,12,.,TRBJ1-5,.,TGTGCCAGTAGTATAGAAACCCAGCCCCAGCATTTT,CASSIETQPQHF
TRBV25-1,13,.,TRBJ1-1,.,TGTGCCAGCAGTGAATGGGGGGTCACTGAAGCTTTCTTT,CASSEWGVTEAFF
TRBV6-1,16,.,TRBJ2-3,.,TGTGCCAGCAGTGAAGTTCTGGGTACTAGCACAGATACGCAGTATTTT,CASSEVLGTSTDTQYF
TRBV19,15,.,TRBJ1-2,.,TGTGCCAGTAGAGTAGTAGGCGCTTCTAACTATGGCTACACCTTC,CASRVVGASNYGYTF
TRBV5-4,14,TRBD1,TRBJ2-1,.,TGTGCCAGCAGTCCGGACAGGGCCTACAATGAGCAGTTCTTC,CASSPDRAYNEQFF
TRBV2,15,TRBD2,TRBJ2-1,.,TGTGCCAGCAGTGAAGCGTCGCGGGGGGGCAATGAGCAGTTCTTC,CASSEASRGGNEQFF
TRBV18,13,TRBD1,TRBJ2-1,.,TGTGCCAGCTCACCCCCGGACAGGGGGGTGGCGTTCTTC,CASSPPDRGVAFF
TRBV5-1,13,.,TRBJ1-3,.,TGCGCCAGCAGCTTAGGGCCGGGAAACACCATATATTTT,CASSLGPGNTIYF
TRBV19,15,.,TRBJ2-7,.,TGTGCCAGTAGTATAGGGGCAGTCTCCTCCTACGAGCAGTACTTC,CASSIGAVSSYEQYF
TRBV5-4,13,.,TRBJ1-2,.,TGTGCCAGCAGTCCCGACGGGAACTATGGCTACACCTTC,CASSPDGNYGYTF
TRBV4-1,19,TRBD1,TRBJ2-1,.,TGCGCCAGCAGCCAAGAAGGAAGAGGGGGCCAGAGCTCCTACAATGAGCAGTTCTTC,CASSQEGRGGQSSYNEQFF
TRBV5-1,15,TRBD1,TRBJ2-1,.,TGCGCCAGCAGCGGATTCGGGACAGGGGGTGGTGAGCAGTTCTTC,CASSGFGTGGGEQFF
TRBV5-1,13,.,TRBJ2-1,.,TGCGCCAGCAGCTTGCCCTCCTACAATGAGCAGTTCTTC,CASSLPSYNEQFF
TRBV19,15,.,TRBJ1-2,.,TGTGCCAGTAGGAAGCCTCTCCGGGACAACGATGGCTACACCTTC,CASRKPLRDNDGYTF
TRBV30,14,.,TRBJ2-5,.,TGTGCCTGGACCCTAGGGAACACTGGGGAGACCCAGTACTTC,CAWTLGNTGETQYF
TRBV11-2,16,TRBD1,TRBJ2-1,.,TGTGCCAGCAGCTTGGGACAGCAAACCTCCTACAATGAGCAGTTCTTC,CASSLGQQTSYNEQFF
TRBV19,12,.,TRBJ1-5,few,TGTGCCAGTAGTGGCAGCAATCAGCCCCAGCATTTT,CASSGSNQPQHF
TRBV7-8,15,.,TRBJ1-1,.,TGTGCCAGCAGCCCAAGGGAGGGCGCTTCTGCAGAAGCTTTCTTT,CASSPREGASAEAFF
TRBV19,14,.,TRBJ1-5,.,TGTGCCAGTACCCGAGCGGGGGGGCATCAGCCCCAGCATTTT,CASTRAGGHQPQHF
TRBV18,15,.,TRBJ2-7,.,TGTGCCAGCTCACCCGAGGCAGGGAGCTCCTACGAGCAGTACTTC,CASSPEAGSSYEQYF
TRBV5-1,15,.,TRBJ2-7,.,TGCGCCAGCAGCCCTCCGGGGGGACAAATCTACGAGCAGTACTTC,CASSPPGGQIYEQYF
TRBV5-1,14,TRBD1,TRBJ1-2,once,TGCGCCAGCAGCTCTAGGGACAGTAGCTATGGCTACACCTTC,CASSSRDSSYGYTF
TRBV19,16,.,TRBJ2-7,.,TGTGCCAGTAGTCCCCTACAGGGAGTTGGGTCCTACGAGCAGTACTTC,CASSPLQGVGSYEQYF
TRBV7-2,13,TRBD1,TRBJ1-1,.,TGTGCCAGCAGCTTAGGTGGGACAGGTGAAGCTTTCTTT,CASSLGGTGEAFF
TRBV7-2,12,.,TRBJ2-5,.,TGTGCCAGCAGCTTATTTGGGGAGACCCAGTACTTC,CASSLFGETQYF
TRBV5-6,15,.,TRBJ2-3,.,TGTGCCAGCAGCTTACTAGGTGCTAGCACAGATACGCAGTATTTT,CASSLLGASTDTQYF
TRBV2,15,TRBD2,TRBJ2-1,.,TGTGCCAGCAGTGTCAGGACTAGCACCTACAATGAGCAGTTCTTC,CASSVRTSTYNEQFF
TRBV30,13,.,TRBJ1-1,.,TGTGCCTGGAGCCCGCCAATGAACACTGAAGCTTTCTTT,CAWSPPMNTEAFF
TRBV11-2,14,.,TRBJ2-5,.,TGTGCCAGCAGCCCCCCAGGGTTTGGAGAGACCCAGTACTTC,CASSPPGFGETQYF
TRBV5-4,14,TRBD1,TRBJ1-2,.,TGTGCCAGCAGCTTGGAATGGGACAGCTATGGCTACACCTTC,CASSLEWDSYGYTF
TRBV25-1,15,.,TRBJ2-5,.,TGTGCCAGCAGTGAAGCGTTAGATGGACGAGAGACCCAGTACTTC,CASSEALDGRETQYF
TRBV18,13,TRBD1,TRBJ1-5,.,TGTGCCAGCTCACGCACAGGGGATCAGCCCCAGCATTTT,CASSRTGDQPQHF
TRBV5-1,13,TRBD1,TRBJ1-2,.,TGCGCCAGTTCCGAACAGGGGAAGGGGAGCTACACCTTC,CASSEQGKGSYTF
TRBV2,15,TRBD1,TRBJ1-5,.,TGTGCCAGCAGTGACGACAGGGGGAACGTTCAGCCCCAGCATTTT,CASSDDRGNVQPQHF
TRBV10-3,15,.,TRBJ1-1,.,TGTGCCATCAGTGCGTCCGGCGAGGGAAACACTGAAGCTTTCTTT,CAISASGEGNTEAFF
TRBV19,19,.,TRBJ2-1,.,TGTGCCAGTAGTATAGATGGTTCGGGGGGACAGCACTCCTACAATGAGCAGTTCTTC,CASSIDGSGGQHSYNEQFF
TRBV5-1,14,.,TRBJ2-7,once,TGCGCCAGCAGCTTACACGGGCCTACCTACGAGCAGTACTTC,CASSLHGPTYEQYF
TRBV11-3,15,TRBD2,TRBJ2-1,.,TGTGCCAGCAGCCCCACCGGGACTAGCTTCCATGAGCAGTTCTTC,CASSPTGTSFHEQFF
TRBV5-5,16,.,TRBJ1-5,.,TGTGCCAGCAGCTTGGCCGGGTCCGTAGCCAATCAGCCCCAGCATTTT,CASSLAGSVANQPQHF
TRBV1,16,.,TRBJ1-1,.,TGCACCAGCAGCCAAGCTGGGGACAGACCGAACACTGAAGCTTTCTTT,CTSSQAGDRPNTEAFF
TRBV12-5,13,TRBD1,TRBJ2-1,.,TGTGCTAGTGGTCGAAGGGGGCTCCATGAGCAGTTCTTC,CASGRRGLHEQFF
TRBV5-4,15,.,TRBJ2-3,.,TGTGCCAGCAGATATACCGGGACCAACACAGATACGCAGTATTTT,CASRYTGTNTDTQYF
TRBV14,17,.,TRBJ1-1,.,TGTGCCAGCAGCCAAGAAAGTGAGACTTTGGTGAACACTGAAGCTTTCTTT,CASSQESETLVNTEAFF
TRBV19,14,.,TRBJ2-1,.,TGTGCCAGTAGTTTCGACAGAACCTACAATGAGCAGTTCTTC,CASSFDRTYNEQFF
TRBV2,14,.,TRBJ1-1,.,TGTGCCAGCAGTGAGGCAAGAGGGAACACTGAAGCTTTCTTT,CASSEARGNTEAFF